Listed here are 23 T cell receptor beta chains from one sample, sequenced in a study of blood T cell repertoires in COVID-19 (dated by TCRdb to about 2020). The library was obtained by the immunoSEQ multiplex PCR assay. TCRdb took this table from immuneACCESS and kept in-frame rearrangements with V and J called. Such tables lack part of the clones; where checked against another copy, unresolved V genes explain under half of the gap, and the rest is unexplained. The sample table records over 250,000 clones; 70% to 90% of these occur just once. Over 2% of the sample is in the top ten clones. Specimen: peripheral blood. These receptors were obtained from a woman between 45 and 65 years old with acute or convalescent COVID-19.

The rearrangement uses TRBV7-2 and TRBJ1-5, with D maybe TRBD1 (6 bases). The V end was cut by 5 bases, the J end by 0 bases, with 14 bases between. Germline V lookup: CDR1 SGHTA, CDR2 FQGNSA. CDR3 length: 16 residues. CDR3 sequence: CASSPDRSYSNQPQHF. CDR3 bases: TGTGCCAGCAGCCCAGACAGGAGTTATAGCAATCAGCCCCAGCATTTT. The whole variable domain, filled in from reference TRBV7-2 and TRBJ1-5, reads GAGVSQSPSNKVTEKGKDVELRCDPISGHTALYWYRQSLGQGLEFLIYFQGNSAPDKSGLPSDRFSAERTGGSVSTLTIQRTQQEDSAVYLCASSPDRSYSNQPQHFGDGTRLSIL.

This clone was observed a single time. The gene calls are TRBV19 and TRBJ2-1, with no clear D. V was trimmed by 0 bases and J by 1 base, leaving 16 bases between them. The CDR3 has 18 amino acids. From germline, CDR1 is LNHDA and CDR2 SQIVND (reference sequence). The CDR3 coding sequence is TGTGCCAGTAGTATAGATCCCGCAGCGTTTGGATCCTACAATGAGCAGTTCTTC. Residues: CASSIDPAAFGSYNEQFF.

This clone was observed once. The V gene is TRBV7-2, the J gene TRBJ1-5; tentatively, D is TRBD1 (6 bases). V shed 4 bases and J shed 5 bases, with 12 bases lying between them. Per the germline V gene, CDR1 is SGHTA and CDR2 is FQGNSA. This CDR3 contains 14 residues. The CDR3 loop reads CASSSYRADQPQHF. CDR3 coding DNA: TGTGCCAGCAGCTCATACAGGGCCGATCAGCCCCAGCATTTT.

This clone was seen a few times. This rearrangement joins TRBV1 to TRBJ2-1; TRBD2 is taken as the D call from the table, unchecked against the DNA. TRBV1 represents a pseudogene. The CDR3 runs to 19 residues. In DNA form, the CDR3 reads TGCACCAGCAGCCAAGCGTCCGGGACTAGCGGGACCTCCTACAATGAGCAGTTCTTC. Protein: CTSSQASGTSGTSYNEQFF.

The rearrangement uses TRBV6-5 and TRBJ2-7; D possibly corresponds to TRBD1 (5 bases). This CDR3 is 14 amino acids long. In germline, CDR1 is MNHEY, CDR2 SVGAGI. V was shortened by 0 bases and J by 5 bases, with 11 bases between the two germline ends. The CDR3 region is CASSYSGPSDEQYF. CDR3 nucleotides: TGTGCCAGCAGTTACTCGGGGCCATCCGACGAGCAGTACTTC.

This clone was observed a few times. As DNA, the CDR3 is TGTGCCAGCAGCTTTGGCCCCTCTAGCGAGGTTCCCTACGAGCAGTACTTC. It codes for CASSFGPSSEVPYEQYF. J is TRBJ2-7 and V is TRBV7-2, with D maybe TRBD2 (6 bases). CDR1 is SGHTA, CDR2 FQGNSA, per germline. CDR3 length: 17 residues. V dropped 3 bases and J dropped 2 bases, with 20 bases sitting between them.

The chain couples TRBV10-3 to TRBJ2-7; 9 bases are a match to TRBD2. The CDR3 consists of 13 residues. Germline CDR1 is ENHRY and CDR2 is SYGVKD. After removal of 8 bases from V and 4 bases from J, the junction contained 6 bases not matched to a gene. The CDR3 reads CAIGGGAGYEQYF. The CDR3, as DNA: TGTGCCATCGGCGGGGGGGCGGGATACGAGCAGTACTTC.

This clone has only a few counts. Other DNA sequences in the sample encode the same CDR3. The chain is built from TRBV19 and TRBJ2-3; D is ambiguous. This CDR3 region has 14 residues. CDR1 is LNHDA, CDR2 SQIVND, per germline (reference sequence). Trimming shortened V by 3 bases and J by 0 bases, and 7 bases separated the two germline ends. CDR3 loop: CASSISGSTDTQYF. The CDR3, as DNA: TGTGCCAGTAGTATTTCCGGGAGCACAGATACGCAGTATTTT.

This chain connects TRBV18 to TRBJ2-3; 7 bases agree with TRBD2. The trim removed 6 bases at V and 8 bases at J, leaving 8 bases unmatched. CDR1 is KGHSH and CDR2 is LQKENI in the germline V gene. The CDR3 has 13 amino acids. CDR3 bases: TGTGCCAGCTCGGGGAGGGGCCCGGGTACGCAGTATTTT. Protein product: CASSGRGPGTQYF.

Written as DNA, the CDR3 is TGTGCCAGCACTCGTAGGGACAGGTTGAACACTGAAGCTTTCTTT. Its translation: CASTRRDRLNTEAFF. V gene TRBV9 combines with J gene TRBJ1-1; 8 bases are shared with TRBD1. This CDR3 has 15 residues. Trimming at V came to 6 bases and at J to 0 bases, leaving 7 bases not matched to a gene. Germline loops: CDR1 SGDLS, CDR2 YYNGEE.

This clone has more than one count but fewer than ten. CDR3 in amino acids: CATSDSRQGSDTQYF. DNA of the CDR3: TGTGCCACCAGTGATTCAAGACAGGGCTCAGATACGCAGTATTTT. The genes are TRBV24-1 and TRBJ2-3, with 7 nucleotides matching TRBD1. This CDR3 is built from 15 residues. Germline assignment: CDR1 KGHDR and CDR2 SFDVKD. J lost 4 bases, V lost 2 bases, and 5 bases had no gene match.

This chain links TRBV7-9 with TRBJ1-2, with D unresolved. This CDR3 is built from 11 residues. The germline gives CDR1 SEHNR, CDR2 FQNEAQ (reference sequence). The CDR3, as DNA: TGTGGGGCCAAGCCCCTCTATGGCTACACCTTC. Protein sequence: CGAKPLYGYTF.

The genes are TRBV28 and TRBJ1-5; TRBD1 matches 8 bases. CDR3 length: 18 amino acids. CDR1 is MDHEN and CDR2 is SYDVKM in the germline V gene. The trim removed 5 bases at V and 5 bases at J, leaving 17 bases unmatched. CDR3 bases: TGTGCCAGCAGTCCGAGCCCTCGACAGGGGAGAGGGGATCAGCCCCAGCATTTT. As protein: CASSPSPRQGRGDQPQHF.

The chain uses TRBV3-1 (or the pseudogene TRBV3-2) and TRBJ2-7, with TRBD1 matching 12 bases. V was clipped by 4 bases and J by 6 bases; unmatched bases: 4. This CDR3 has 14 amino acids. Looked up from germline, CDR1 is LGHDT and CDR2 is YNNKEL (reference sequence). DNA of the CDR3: TGTGCCAGCAGCCCATGGGACAGGGGGCGCGAGCAGTACTTC. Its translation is CASSPWDRGREQYF.

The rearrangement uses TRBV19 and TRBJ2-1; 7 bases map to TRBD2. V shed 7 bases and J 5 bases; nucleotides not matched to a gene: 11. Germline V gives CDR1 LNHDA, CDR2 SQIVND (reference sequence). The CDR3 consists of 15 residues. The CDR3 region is CASNRGEGLNNEQFF. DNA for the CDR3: TGTGCCAGTAATCGGGGGGAGGGCTTGAACAATGAGCAGTTCTTC.

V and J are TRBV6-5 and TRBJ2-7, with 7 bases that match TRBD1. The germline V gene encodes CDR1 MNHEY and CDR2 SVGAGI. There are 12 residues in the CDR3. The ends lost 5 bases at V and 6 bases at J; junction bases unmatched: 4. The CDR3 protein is CASSPTGTEQYF. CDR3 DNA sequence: TGTGCCAGCAGTCCGACAGGGACCGAGCAGTACTTC.

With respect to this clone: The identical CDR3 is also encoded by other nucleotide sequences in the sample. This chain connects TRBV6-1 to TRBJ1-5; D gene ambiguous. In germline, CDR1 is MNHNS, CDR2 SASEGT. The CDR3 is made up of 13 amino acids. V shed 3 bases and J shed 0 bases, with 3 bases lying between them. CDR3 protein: CASSEASNQPQHF. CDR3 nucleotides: TGTGCCAGCAGTGAGGCTAGCAATCAGCCCCAGCATTTT.

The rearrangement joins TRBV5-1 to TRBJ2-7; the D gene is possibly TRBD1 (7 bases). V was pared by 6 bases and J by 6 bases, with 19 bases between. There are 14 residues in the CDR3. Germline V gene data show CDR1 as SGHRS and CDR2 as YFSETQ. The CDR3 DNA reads TGCGCCAGCATGGCCGGGACAGCGGGCGGCGAGCAGTACTTC. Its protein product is CASMAGTAGGEQYF.

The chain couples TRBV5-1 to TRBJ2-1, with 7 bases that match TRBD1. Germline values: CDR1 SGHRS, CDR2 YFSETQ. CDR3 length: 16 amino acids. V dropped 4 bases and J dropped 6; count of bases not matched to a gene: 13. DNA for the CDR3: TGCGCCAGCAGCGGGGACAGTAGGCAAGTAGGCAATGAGCAGTTCTTC. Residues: CASSGDSRQVGNEQFF.

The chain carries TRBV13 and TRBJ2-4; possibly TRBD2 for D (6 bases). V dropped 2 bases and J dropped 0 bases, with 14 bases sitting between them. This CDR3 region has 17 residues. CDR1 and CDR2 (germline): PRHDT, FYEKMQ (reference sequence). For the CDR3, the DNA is TGTGCCAGCAGCTTAATTGGAGGGGATCTAGCCAAAAACATTCAGTACTTC. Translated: CASSLIGGDLAKNIQYF.

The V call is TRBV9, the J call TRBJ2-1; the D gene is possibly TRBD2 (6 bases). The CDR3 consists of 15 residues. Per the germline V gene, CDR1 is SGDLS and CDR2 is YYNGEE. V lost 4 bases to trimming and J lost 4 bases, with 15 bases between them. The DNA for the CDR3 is TGTGCCAGCAGCTTGACTAGAACAGGTTACAATGAGCAGTTCTTC. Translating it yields CASSLTRTGYNEQFF.

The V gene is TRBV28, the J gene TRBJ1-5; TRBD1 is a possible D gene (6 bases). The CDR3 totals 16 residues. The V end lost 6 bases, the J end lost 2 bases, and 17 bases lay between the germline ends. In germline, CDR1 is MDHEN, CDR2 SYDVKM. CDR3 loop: CASSTQGGGGNQPQHF. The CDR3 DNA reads TGTGCCAGCAGCACACAGGGTGGGGGAGGCAATCAGCCCCAGCATTTT.

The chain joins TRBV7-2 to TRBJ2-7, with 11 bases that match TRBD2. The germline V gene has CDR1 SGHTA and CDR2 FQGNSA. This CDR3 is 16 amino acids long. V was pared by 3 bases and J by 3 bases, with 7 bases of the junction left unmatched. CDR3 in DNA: TGTGCCAGCAGCTTCGGACTAGCGGGTATTATCTACGAGCAGTACTTC. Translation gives CASSFGLAGIIYEQYF.